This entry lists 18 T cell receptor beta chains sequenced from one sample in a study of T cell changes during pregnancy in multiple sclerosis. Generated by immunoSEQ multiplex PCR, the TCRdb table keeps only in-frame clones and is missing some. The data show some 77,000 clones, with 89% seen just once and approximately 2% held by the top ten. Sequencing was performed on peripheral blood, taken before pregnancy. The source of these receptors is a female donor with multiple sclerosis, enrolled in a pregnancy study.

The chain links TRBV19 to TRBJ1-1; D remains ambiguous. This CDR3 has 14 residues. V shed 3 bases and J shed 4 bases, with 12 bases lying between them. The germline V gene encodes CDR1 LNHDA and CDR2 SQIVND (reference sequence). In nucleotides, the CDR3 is TGTGCCAGTAGTATCGTAAGTATGCGCACTGAAGCTTTCTTT. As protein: CASSIVSMRTEAFF. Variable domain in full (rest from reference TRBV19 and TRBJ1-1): DGGITQSPKYLFRKEGQNVTLSCEQNLNHDAMYWYRQDPGQGLRLIYYSQIVNDFQKGDIAEGYSVSREKKESFPLTVTSAQKNPTAFYLCASSIVSMRTEAFFGQGTRLTVV.

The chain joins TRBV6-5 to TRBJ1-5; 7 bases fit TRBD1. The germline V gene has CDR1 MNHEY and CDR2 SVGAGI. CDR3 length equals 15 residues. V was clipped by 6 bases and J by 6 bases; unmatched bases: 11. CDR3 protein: CASSRTGVGSQPQHF. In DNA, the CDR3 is TGTGCCAGCAGCCGCACAGGGGTTGGTAGTCAGCCCCAGCATTTT.

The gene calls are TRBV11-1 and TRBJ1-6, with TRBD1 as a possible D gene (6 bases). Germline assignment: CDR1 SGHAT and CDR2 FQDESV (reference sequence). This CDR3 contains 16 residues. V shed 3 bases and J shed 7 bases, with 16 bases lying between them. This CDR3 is CASSLGLWTENSPLHF. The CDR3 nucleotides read TGTGCCAGCAGCTTGGGCCTTTGGACAGAAAATTCACCCCTCCACTTT.

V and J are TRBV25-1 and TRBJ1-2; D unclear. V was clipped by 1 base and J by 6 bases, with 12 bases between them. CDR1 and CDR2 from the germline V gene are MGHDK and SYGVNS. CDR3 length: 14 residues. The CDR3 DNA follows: TGTGCCAGCAGTGAATGGGTAGGAGGCGATGGCTACACCTTC. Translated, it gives CASSEWVGGDGYTF.

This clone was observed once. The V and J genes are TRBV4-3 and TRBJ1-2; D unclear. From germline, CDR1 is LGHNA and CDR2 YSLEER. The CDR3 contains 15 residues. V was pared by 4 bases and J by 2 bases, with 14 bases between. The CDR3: CASSLESPPNYGYTF. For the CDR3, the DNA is TGCGCCAGCAGCCTAGAATCTCCTCCCAACTATGGCTACACCTTC.

Here the CDR3 reads CASSQSTGFNYGYTF. The DNA of the CDR3 is TGTGCCAGCAGCCAAAGTACAGGGTTTAACTATGGCTACACCTTC. The chain has TRBV7-2 and TRBJ1-2, with D perhaps TRBD1 (6 bases). Trimming took off 5 bases at V and 1 base at J, with 14 bases between the two ends. The CDR3 has 15 residues. Per germline, CDR1 SGHTA and CDR2 FQGNSA.

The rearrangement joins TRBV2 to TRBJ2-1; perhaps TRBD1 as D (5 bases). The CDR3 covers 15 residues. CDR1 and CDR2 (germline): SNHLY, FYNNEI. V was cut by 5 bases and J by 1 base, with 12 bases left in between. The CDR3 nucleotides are TGTGCCAGCAGTCCCGACAAGGGGTCCTACAATGAGCAGTTCTTC. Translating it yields CASSPDKGSYNEQFF.

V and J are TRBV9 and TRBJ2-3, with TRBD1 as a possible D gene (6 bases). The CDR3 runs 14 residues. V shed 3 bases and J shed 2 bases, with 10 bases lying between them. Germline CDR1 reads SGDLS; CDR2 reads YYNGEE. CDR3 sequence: CASSGTAYTDTQYF. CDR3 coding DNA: TGTGCCAGCAGCGGGACAGCTTACACAGATACGCAGTATTTT.

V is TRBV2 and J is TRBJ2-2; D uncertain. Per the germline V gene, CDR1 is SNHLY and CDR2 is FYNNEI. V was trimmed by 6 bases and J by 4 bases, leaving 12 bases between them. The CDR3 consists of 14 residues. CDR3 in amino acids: CASRVALVTGELFF. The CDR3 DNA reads TGTGCCAGCAGGGTCGCACTGGTCACCGGGGAGCTGTTTTTT.

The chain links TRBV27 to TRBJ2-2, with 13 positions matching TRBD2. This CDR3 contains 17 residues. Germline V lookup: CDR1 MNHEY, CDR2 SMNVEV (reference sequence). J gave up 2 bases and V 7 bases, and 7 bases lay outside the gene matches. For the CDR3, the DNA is TGTGCCAGCAATCCCCTGGGACTAGCGGGAAACACCGGGGAGCTGTTTTTT. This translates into CASNPLGLAGNTGELFF.

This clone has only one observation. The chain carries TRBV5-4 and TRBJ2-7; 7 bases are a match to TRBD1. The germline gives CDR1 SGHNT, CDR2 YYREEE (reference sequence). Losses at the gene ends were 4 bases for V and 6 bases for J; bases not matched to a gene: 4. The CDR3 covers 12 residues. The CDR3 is CASSRTGAEQYF. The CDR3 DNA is TGTGCCAGCAGCCGTACAGGGGCCGAGCAGTACTTC.

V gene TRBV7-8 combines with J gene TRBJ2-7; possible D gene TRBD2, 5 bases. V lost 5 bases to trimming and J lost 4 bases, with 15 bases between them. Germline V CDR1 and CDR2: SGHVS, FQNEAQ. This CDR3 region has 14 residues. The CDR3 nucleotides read TGTGCCAGCAGCCCAGACTCGGGGTGGTACGAGCAGTACTTC. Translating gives CASSPDSGWYEQYF.

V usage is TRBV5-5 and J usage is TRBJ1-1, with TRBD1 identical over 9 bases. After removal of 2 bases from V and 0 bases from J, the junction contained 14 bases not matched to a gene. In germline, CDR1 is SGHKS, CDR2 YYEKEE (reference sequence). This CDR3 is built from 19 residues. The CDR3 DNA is TGTGCCAGCAGCTTTAATTCCGGGACAGGGATACTTGTGAACACTGAAGCTTTCTTT. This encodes CASSFNSGTGILVNTEAFF.

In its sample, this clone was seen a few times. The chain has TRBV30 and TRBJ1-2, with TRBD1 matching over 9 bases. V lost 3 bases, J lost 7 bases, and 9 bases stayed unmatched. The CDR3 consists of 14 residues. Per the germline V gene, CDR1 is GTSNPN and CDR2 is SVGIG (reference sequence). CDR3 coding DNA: TGTGCCTGGAGGGAACAGGGGGCTCTTGCTGGCTACACCTTC. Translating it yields CAWREQGALAGYTF.

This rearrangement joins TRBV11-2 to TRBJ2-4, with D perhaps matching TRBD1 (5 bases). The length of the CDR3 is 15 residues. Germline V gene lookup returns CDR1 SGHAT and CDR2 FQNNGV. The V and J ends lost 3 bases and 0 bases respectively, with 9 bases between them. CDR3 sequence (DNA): TGTGCCAGCAGCTTCAGGGATCTAGCCAAAAACATTCAGTACTTC. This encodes CASSFRDLAKNIQYF.

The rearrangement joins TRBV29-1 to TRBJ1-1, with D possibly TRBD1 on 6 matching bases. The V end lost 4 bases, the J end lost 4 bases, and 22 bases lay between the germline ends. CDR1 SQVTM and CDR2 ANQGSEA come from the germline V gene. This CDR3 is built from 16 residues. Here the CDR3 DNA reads TGCAGCGTTGCCAGATCAGGGGCCTTTTTGAGCACTGAAGCTTTCTTT. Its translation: CSVARSGAFLSTEAFF.

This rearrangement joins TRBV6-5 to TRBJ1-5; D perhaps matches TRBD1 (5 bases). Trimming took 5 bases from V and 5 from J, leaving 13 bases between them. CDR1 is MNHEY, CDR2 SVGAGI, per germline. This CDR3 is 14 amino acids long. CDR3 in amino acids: CASSRGMGDQPQHF. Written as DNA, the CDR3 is TGTGCCAGCAGTCGGGGGATGGGGGATCAGCCCCAGCATTTT.

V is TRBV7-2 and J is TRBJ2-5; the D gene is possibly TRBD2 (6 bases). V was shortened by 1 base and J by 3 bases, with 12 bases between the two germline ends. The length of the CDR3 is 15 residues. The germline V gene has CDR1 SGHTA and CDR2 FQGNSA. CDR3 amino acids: CASSLGTIREETQYF. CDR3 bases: TGTGCCAGCAGCTTAGGGACTATTAGGGAAGAGACCCAGTACTTC. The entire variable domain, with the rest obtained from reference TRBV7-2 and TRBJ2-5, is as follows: GAGVSQSPSNKVTEKGKDVELRCDPISGHTALYWYRQSLGQGLEFLIYFQGNSAPDKSGLPSDRFSAERTGGSVSTLTIQRTQQEDSAVYLCASSLGTIREETQYFGPGTRLLVL.